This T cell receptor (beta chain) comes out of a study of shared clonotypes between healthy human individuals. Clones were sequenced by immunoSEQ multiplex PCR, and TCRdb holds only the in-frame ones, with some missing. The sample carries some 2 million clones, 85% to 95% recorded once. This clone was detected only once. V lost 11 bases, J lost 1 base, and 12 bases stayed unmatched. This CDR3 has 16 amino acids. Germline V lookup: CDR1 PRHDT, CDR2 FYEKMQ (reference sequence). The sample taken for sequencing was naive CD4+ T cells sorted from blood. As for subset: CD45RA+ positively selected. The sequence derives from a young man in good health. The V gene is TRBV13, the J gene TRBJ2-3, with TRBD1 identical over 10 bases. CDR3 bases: TGTGCCGGCGGGACAGGGGAAGTAGGGGGCACAGATACGCAGTATTTT. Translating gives CAGGTGEVGGTDTQYF.